The clone carrying this T cell receptor beta chain was observed a handful of times. The data belong to a study of response to subunit inactivated influenza vaccine. TCRdb analysed the RT-PCR reads with MiXCR anew, one entry per CDR3 protein. This table holds under 850,000 distinct CDR3 sequences, 15% to 20% found once. The CDR3 extends over 15 amino acids. With V trimmed by 4 bases and J by 8 bases, 14 bases remained unmatched. CDR1 is DFQATT and CDR2 is SNEGSKA in the germline V gene (reference sequence). The sequencing used PBMCs from blood, collected more than 4 days after vaccination. V gene TRBV20-1 combines with J gene TRBJ2-3; 8 positions agree with TRBD2. The clonotype originates from a man over 45 who received an inactivated influenza vaccine. CDR3 in DNA: TGCAGTGCTATTCTCCCCGGGGGGGGCCCGACTACGCAGTATTTT. Translating it yields CSAILPGGGPTTQYF.